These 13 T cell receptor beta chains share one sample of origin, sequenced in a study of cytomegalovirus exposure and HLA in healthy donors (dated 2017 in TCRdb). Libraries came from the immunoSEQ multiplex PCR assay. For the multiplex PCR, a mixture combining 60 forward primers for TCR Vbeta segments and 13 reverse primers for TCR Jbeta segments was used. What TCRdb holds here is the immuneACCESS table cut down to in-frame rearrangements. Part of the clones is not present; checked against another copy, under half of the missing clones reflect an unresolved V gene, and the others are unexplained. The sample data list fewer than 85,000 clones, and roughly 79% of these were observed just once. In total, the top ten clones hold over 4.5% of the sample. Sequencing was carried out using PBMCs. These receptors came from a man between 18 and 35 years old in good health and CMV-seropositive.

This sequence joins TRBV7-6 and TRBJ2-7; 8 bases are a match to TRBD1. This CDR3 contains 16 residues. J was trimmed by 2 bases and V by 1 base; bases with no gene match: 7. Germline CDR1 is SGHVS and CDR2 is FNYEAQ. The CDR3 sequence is CASSLVSTGVPYEQYF. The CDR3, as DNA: TGTGCCAGCAGCTTAGTGTCGACAGGGGTCCCCTACGAGCAGTACTTC.

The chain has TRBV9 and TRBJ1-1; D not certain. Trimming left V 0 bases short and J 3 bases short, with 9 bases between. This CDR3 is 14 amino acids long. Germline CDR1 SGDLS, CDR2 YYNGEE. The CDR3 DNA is TGTGCCAGCAGCGTAGCTCCGCGGGACACTGAAGCTTTCTTT. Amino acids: CASSVAPRDTEAFF.

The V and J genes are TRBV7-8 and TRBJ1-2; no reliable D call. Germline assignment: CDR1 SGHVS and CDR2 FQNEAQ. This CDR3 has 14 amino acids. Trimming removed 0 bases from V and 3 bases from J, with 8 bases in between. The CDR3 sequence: CASSLAPGHYGYTF. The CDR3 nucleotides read TGTGCCAGCAGCTTAGCCCCAGGTCACTATGGCTACACCTTC.

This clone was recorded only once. CDR3 loop: CTTRETDTQYF. CDR3 in DNA: TGCACCACCAGGGAAACAGATACGCAGTATTTT. The V call is TRBV29-1, the J call TRBJ2-3; weak D call: TRBD1 (5 bases). The CDR3 totals 11 residues. Looked up from germline, CDR1 is SQVTM and CDR2 is ANQGSEA.

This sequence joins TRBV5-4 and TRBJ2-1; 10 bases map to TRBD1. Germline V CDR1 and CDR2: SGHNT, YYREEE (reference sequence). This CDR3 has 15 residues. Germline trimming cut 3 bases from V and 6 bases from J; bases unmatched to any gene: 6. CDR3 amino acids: CASSSRDRGINEQFF. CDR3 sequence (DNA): TGTGCCAGCAGCTCCCGGGACAGGGGAATCAATGAGCAGTTCTTC. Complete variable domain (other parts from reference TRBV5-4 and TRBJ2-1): ETGVTQSPTHLIKTRGQQVTLRCSSQSGHNTVSWYQQALGQGPQFIFQYYREEENGRGNFPPRFSGLQFPNYSSELNVNALELDDSALYLCASSSRDRGINEQFFGPGTRLTVL.

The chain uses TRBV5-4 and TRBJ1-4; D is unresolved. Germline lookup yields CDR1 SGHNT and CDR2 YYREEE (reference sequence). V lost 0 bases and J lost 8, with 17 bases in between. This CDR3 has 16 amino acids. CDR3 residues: CASSLGGLGYGEKLFF. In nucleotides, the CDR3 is TGTGCCAGCAGCTTGGGAGGCTTGGGTTATGGAGAAAAACTGTTTTTT.

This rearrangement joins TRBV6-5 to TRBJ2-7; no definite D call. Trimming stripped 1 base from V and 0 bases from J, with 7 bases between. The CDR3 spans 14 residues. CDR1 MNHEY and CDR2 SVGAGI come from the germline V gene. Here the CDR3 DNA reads TGTGCCAGCAGTTACTACGAGAGCTCCTACGAGCAGTACTTC. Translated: CASSYYESSYEQYF.

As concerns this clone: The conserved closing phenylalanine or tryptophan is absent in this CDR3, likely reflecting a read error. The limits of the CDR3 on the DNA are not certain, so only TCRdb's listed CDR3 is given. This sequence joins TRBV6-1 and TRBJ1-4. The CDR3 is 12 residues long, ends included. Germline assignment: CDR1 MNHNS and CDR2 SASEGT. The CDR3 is CASSDDYGPLTL.

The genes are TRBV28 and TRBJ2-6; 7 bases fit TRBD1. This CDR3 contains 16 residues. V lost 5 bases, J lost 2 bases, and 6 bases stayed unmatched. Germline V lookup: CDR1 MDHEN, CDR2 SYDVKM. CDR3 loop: CASSTGTAPGANVLTF. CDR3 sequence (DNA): TGTGCCAGCAGTACCGGGACAGCCCCTGGGGCCAACGTCCTGACTTTC.

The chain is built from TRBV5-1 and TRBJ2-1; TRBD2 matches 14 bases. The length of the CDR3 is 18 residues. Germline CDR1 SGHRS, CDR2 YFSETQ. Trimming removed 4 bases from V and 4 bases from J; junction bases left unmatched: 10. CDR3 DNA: TGCGCCAGCAGCGGAAGGGGGACTAGCGGGAGACCTTACAATGAGCAGTTCTTC. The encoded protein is CASSGRGTSGRPYNEQFF. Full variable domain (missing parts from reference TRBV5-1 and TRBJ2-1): KAGVTQTPRYLIKTRGQQVTLSCSPISGHRSVSWYQQTPGQGLQFLFEYFSETQRNKGNFPGRFSGRQFSNSRSEMNVSTLELGDSALYLCASSGRGTSGRPYNEQFFGPGTRLTVL.

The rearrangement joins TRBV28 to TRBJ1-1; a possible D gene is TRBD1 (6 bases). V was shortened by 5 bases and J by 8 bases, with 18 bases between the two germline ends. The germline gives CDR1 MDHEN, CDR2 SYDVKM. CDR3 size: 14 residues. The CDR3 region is CASSPNDRIGEAFF. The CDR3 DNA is TGTGCCAGCAGTCCGAATGACAGGATCGGGGAAGCTTTCTTT.

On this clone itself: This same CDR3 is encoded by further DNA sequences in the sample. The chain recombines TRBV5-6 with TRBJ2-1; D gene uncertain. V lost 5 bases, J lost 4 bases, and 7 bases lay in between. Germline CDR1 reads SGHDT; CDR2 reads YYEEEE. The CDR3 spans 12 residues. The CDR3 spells CASRAGYNEQFF. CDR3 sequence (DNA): TGTGCCAGCAGAGCTGGTTACAATGAGCAGTTCTTC.

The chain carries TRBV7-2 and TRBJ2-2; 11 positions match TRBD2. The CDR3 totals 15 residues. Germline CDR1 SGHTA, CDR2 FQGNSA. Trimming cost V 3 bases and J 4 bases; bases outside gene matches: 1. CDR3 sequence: CASSLTSGITGELFF. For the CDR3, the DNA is TGTGCCAGCAGCTTGACTAGCGGGATCACCGGGGAGCTGTTTTTT. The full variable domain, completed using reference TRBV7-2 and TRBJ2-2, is GAGVSQSPSNKVTEKGKDVELRCDPISGHTALYWYRQSLGQGLEFLIYFQGNSAPDKSGLPSDRFSAERTGGSVSTLTIQRTQQEDSAVYLCASSLTSGITGELFFGEGSRLTVL.